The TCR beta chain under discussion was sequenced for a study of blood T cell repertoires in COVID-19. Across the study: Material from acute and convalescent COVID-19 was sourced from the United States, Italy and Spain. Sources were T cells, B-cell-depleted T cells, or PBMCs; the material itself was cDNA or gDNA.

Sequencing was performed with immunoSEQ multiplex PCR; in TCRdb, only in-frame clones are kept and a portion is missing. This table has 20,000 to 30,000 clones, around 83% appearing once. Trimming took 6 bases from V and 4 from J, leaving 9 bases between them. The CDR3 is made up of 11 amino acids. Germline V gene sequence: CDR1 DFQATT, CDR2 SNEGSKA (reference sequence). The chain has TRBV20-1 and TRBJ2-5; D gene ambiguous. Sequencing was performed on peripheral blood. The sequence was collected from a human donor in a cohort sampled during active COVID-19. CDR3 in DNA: TGCAGTGCGGGCCCCAGAGAGACCCAGTACTTC. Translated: CSAGPRETQYF.